These T cell receptor beta chains were read from a single sample in a study of T cell responses to AZD1222 COVID-19 vaccine. TCRdb keeps only in-frame clones here, not all; method: immunoSEQ multiplex PCR. In the table there are 75,000 to 100,000 clones, about nine tenths of which are singletons. Specimen: peripheral blood, collected on day 0 of AZD1222 vaccination. The receptors stem from an adult in good health. Each CDR3 is given with its conserved first and last residue. A D gene is named only where the DNA matches it firmly. Not all rows give a size; the values are once, few, many and, for expanded clones, a class.

V gene	J gene	D gene	CDR3 length	clone size	CDR3 DNA	CDR3 protein
TRBV11-1	TRBJ2-2	TRBD2	13	NA	TGTGCCAGCAGCTTGCGGGGGTCCGGGGAGCTGTTTTTT	CASSLRGSGELFF
TRBV5-5	TRBJ1-6	NA	19	NA	TGTGCCAGCAGCCTACAAGCCCGCTCGGGGGCCCCTGATAATTCACCCCTCCACTTT	CASSLQARSGAPDNSPLHF
TRBV7-4	TRBJ2-1	TRBD2	17	NA	TGTGCCAGCAGCACCCGGACTAGCGGGGATGATCACAATGAGCAGTTCTTC	CASSTRTSGDDHNEQFF
TRBV28	TRBJ2-6	NA	17	NA	TGTGCCAGCAGTTTCCCTTTCACAGGGTCTGGGGCCAACGTCCTGACTTTC	CASSFPFTGSGANVLTF
TRBV6-5	TRBJ2-7	NA	13	NA	TGTGCCAGCAGTTACCCGGAGACAGGAGAGCAGTACTTC	CASSYPETGEQYF
TRBV5-5	TRBJ1-1	NA	13	NA	TGTGCCAGCAGCTTCGACAGGTACACTGAAGCTTTCTTT	CASSFDRYTEAFF
TRBV2	TRBJ2-7	NA	12	NA	TGTGCCAGCAGCAAGGAATCCTACGAGCAGTACTTC	CASSKESYEQYF
TRBV3-1/TRBV3-2	TRBJ1-6	NA	15	NA	TGTGCCAGCAGCCGCAACCCAGGGAGGGATTCACCCCTCCACTTT	CASSRNPGRDSPLHF
TRBV4-2	TRBJ2-5	NA	18	NA	TGTGCCAGCAGAAAAACGGGTCCCCCGGCAGGAACCGGGGAGACCCAGTACTTC	CASRKTGPPAGTGETQYF
TRBV11-2	TRBJ1-2	NA	12	NA	TGTGCCAGCAGCTTAGATAGGGTCGGCTACACCTTC	CASSLDRVGYTF
TRBV10-3	TRBJ2-1	TRBD2	15	NA	TGTGCCATCAGTGAGTCGGAAGCGGGGGCGGTTGAGCAGTTCTTC	CAISESEAGAVEQFF
TRBV7-2	TRBJ2-7	NA	15	NA	TGTGCCAGCAGCTTTTCTCTGGGCAGCTCCTACGAGCAGTACTTC	CASSFSLGSSYEQYF
TRBV5-6	TRBJ2-5	NA	15	NA	TGTGCCAGCAGCCCCATGGGGACACCCCAAGAGACCCAGTACTTC	CASSPMGTPQETQYF
TRBV5-5	TRBJ1-2	NA	15	once	TGTGCCAGCACCCCAATCGACAGGACTAACTATGGCTACACCTTC	CASTPIDRTNYGYTF
TRBV5-5	TRBJ1-5	NA	14	few	TGTGCCAGCAGCTTGAGGGCGCTCAATCAGCCCCAGCATTTT	CASSLRALNQPQHF
TRBV28	TRBJ1-1	NA	15	NA	TGTGCCAGCAGGCCCGGGGGGGTGATGAACACTGAAGCTTTCTTT	CASRPGGVMNTEAFF
TRBV19	TRBJ2-7	TRBD2	14	NA	TGTGCCAGTAGTTCCCGGGAGGATACCTACGAGCAGTACTTC	CASSSREDTYEQYF
TRBV24-1	TRBJ2-1	NA	18	NA	TGTGCCACCAGTGATTTCGGGGACTGGGACAGTCACTACAATGAGCAGTTCTTC	CATSDFGDWDSHYNEQFF
TRBV6-5	TRBJ1-6	TRBD1	14	NA	TGTGCCAGCAGGACAGGGGGCATCGGTTCACCCCTCCACTTT	CASRTGGIGSPLHF
TRBV2	TRBJ1-5	TRBD1	15	NA	TGTGCCAGCACTCTGGACAGGTGGAGCAATCAGCCCCAGCATTTT	CASTLDRWSNQPQHF
TRBV18	TRBJ1-1	NA	14	NA	TGTGCCAGCTCATATAATGGGGAGAACACTGAAGCTTTCTTT	CASSYNGENTEAFF
TRBV19	TRBJ2-3	TRBD2	15	NA	TGTGCCAGCGCAGAAGAGCGGGGTCTAGGGGATACGCAGTATTTT	CASAEERGLGDTQYF
TRBV6-5	TRBJ1-6	TRBD1	13	NA	TGTGCCTGCCAACAGGGGAGTCCTTCACCCCTCCACTTT	CACQQGSPSPLHF
TRBV10-3	TRBJ2-3	NA	14	once	TGTGCCACCAACACGGGGACAACAACAGATACGCAGTATTTT	CATNTGTTTDTQYF
TRBV6-2/TRBV6-3	TRBJ1-6	NA	12	NA	TGTGCCAGCAGTGCGAGGAATTCACCCCTCCACTTT	CASSARNSPLHF
TRBV18	TRBJ1-2	NA	15	NA	TGTGCCAGCTCACCAGCCCGCGAGTATAACTATGGCTACACCTTC	CASSPAREYNYGYTF
TRBV6-1	TRBJ2-7	NA	14	NA	TGTGCCAGCAGTGAACAGGGGTCCACCTACGAGCAGTACTTC	CASSEQGSTYEQYF
TRBV7-8	TRBJ2-3	TRBD2	16	once	TGTGCCAGCAGCTTAGCTAGCGGGGGGGCGACAGATACGCAGTATTTT	CASSLASGGATDTQYF
TRBV7-2	TRBJ2-2	NA	15	NA	TGTGCCAGCACAGCAGTTCTCCAGAACACCGGGGAGCTGTTTTTT	CASTAVLQNTGELFF